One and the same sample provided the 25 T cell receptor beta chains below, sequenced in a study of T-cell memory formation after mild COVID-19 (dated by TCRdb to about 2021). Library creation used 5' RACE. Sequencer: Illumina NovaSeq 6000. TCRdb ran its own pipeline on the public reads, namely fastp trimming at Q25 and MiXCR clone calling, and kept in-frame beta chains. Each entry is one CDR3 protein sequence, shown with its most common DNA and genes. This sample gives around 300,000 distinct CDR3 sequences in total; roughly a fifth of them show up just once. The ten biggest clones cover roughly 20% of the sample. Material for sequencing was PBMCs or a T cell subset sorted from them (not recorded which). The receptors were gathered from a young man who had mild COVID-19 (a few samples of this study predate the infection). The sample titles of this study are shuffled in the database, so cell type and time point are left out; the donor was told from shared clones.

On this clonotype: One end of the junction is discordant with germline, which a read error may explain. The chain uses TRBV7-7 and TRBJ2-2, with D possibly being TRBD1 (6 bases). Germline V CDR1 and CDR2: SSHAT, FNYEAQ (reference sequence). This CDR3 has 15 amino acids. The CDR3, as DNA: TGTGCTAGCAGCCGGACAGCTAGGGAGACCGGGGAGCTGTTTTTT. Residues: CASSRTARETGELFF.

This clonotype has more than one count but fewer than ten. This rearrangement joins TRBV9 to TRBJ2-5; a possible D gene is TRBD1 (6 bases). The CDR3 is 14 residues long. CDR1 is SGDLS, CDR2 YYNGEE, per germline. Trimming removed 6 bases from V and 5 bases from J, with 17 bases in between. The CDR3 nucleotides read TGTGCCAGCAACTTGGGGGCAGGTGTGGAGACCCAGTACTTC. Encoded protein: CASNLGAGVETQYF.

The CDR3 bases are TGCAGCGTTGCGCGGGGGGTTGGCACCGGGGAGCTGTTTTTT. It yields the protein CSVARGVGTGELFF. The chain employs TRBV29-1 and TRBJ2-2; 8 bases are shared with TRBD2. The junction had 5 bases not matched to a gene; V was cut back by 4 bases and J by 4 bases. CDR1 and CDR2 from the germline V gene are SQVTM and ANQGSEA. The CDR3 runs 14 residues.

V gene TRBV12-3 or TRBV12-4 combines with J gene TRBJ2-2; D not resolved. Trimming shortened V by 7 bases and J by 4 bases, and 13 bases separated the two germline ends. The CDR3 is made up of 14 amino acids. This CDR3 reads CASNWGSTTGELFF. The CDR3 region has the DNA TGTGCCAGCAACTGGGGATCGACCACCGGGGAGCTGTTTTTT.

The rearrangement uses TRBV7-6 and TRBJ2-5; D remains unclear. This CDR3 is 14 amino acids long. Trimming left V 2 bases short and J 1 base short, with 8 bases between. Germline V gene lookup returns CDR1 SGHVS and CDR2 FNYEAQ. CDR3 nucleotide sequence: TGTGCCAGCAGCTTAAGGTTAGGCCAAGAGACCCAGTACTTC. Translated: CASSLRLGQETQYF.

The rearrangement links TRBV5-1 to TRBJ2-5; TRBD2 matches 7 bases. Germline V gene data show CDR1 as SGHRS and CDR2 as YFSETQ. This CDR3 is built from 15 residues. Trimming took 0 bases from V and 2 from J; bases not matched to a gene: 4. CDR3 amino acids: CASSLAGGSQETQYF. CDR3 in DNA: TGCGCCAGCAGCTTGGCCGGGGGGTCACAAGAGACCCAGTACTTC.

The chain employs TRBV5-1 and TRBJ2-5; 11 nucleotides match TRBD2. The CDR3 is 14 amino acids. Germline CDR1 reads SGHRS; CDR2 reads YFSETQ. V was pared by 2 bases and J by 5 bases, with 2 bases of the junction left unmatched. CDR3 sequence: CASSLRLAGETQYF. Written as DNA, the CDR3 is TGCGCCAGCAGCTTAAGACTAGCGGGGGAGACCCAGTACTTC.

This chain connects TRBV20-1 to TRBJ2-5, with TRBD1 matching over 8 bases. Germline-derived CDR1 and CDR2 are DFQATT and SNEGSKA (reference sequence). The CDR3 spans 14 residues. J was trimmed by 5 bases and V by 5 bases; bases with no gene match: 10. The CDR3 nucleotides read TGCAGTGCTTCCGGGACAGGTATCAGCGAGACCCAGTACTTC. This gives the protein CSASGTGISETQYF.

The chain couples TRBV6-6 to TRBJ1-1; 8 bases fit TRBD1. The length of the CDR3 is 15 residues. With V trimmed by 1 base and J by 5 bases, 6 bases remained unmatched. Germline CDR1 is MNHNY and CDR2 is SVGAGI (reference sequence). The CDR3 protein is CASSYFTGGRTEAFF. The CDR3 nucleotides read TGTGCCAGCAGTTACTTTACAGGGGGTCGAACTGAAGCTTTCTTT.

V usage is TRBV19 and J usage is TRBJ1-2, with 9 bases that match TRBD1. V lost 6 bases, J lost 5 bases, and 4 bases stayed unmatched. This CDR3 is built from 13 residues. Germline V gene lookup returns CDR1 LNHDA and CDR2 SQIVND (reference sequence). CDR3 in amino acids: CASRLDRGYGYTF. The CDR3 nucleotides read TGTGCCAGTAGACTGGACAGGGGTTATGGCTACACCTTC.

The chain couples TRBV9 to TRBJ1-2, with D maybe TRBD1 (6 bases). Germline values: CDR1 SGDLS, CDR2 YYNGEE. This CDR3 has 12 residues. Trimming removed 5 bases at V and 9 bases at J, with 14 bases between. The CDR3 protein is CASSLNGGRYTF. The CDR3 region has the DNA TGTGCCAGCAGTCTTAATGGGGGCCGCTACACCTTC.

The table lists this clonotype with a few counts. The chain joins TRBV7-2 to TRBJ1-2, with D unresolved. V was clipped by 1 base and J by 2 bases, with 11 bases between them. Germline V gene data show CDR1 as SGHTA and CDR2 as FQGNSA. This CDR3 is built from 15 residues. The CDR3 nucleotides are TGTGCCAGCAGCTTAGGTCCGCAGTTGAACTATGGCTACACCTTC. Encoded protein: CASSLGPQLNYGYTF.

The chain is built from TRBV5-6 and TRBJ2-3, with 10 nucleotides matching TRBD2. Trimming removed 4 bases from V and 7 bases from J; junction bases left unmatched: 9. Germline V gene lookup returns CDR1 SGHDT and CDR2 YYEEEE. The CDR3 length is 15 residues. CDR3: CASSQSGGAVNTQYF. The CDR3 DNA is TGTGCCAGCAGCCAGAGCGGGGGGGCCGTTAATACGCAGTATTTT.

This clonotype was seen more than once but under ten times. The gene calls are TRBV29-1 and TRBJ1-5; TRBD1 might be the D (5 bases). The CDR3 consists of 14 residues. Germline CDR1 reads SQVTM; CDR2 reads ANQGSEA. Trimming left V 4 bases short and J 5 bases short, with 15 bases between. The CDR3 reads CSVVTGVGDQPQHF. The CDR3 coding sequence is TGCAGCGTTGTAACTGGGGTAGGGGATCAGCCCCAGCATTTT.

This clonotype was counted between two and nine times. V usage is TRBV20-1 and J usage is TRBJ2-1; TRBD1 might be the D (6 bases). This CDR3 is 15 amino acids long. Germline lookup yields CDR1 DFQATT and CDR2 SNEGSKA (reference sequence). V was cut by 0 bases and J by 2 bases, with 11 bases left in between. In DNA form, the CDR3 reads TGCAGTGCTAGAGAAGGGGGAAGGGCCTACAATGAGCAGTTCTTC. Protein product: CSAREGGRAYNEQFF.

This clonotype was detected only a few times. CDR3 coding DNA: TGCGCCAGCAGCGGGGGACCTCTTCCCAGTGAGCAGTTCTTC. This encodes CASSGGPLPSEQFF. The chain carries TRBV5-1 and TRBJ2-1; D may match TRBD1 or TRBD2 (5 bases each). V was shortened by 4 bases and J by 9 bases, with 17 bases between the two germline ends. This CDR3 has 14 residues. CDR1 and CDR2 from the germline V gene are SGHRS and YFSETQ.

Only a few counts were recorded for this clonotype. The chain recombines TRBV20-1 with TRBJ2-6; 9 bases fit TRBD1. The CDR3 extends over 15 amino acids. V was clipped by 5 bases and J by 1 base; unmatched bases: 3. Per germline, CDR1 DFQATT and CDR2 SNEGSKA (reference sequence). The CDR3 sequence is CSASTGGSGANVLTF. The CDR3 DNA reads TGCAGTGCTTCGACAGGGGGGTCTGGGGCCAACGTCCTGACTTTC.

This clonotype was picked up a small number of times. CDR3 amino acids: CASSRRDINEAFF. The CDR3 coding sequence is TGTGCCAGCAGCCGCCGTGACATAAATGAAGCTTTCTTT. The chain couples TRBV7-9 to TRBJ1-1; D ambiguous. Trimming shortened V by 5 bases and J by 7 bases, and 14 bases separated the two germline ends. CDR3 length: 13 amino acids. Germline V gene data show CDR1 as SEHNR and CDR2 as FQNEAQ (reference sequence).

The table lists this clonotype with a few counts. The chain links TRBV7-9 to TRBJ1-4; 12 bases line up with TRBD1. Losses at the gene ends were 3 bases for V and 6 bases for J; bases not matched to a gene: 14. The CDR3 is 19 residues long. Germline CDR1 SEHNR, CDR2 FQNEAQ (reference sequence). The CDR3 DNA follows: TGTGCCAGCAGCTTTCCAGCCGGGACAGGGGGCGGTCGTGATGAAAAACTGTTTTTT. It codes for CASSFPAGTGGGRDEKLFF. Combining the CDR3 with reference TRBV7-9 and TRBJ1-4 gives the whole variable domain DTGVSQNPRHKITKRGQNVTFRCDPISEHNRLYWYRQTLGQGPEFLTYFQNEAQLEKSRLLSDRFSAERPKGSFSTLEIQRTEQGDSAMYLCASSFPAGTGGGRDEKLFFGSGTQLSVL.

For the CDR3, the DNA is TGCGCCAGCACCCCATCGGTGAACACTGAAGCTTTCTTT. Encoded protein: CASTPSVNTEAFF. The chain joins TRBV5-1 to TRBJ1-1; D not resolved. There are 13 residues in the CDR3. CDR1 is SGHRS, CDR2 YFSETQ, per germline. Deletions cut 6 bases from V and 0 bases from J, with 9 bases between.

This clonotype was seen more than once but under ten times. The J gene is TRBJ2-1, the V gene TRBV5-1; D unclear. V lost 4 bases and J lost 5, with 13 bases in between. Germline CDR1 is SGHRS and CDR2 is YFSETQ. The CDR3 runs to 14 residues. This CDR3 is CASSPRGDNNEQFF. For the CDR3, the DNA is TGCGCCAGCAGCCCCCGAGGTGACAACAATGAGCAGTTCTTC. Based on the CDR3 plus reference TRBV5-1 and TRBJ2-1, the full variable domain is KAGVTQTPRYLIKTRGQQVTLSCSPISGHRSVSWYQQTPGQGLQFLFEYFSETQRNKGNFPGRFSGRQFSNSRSEMNVSTLELGDSALYLCASSPRGDNNEQFFGPGTRLTVL.

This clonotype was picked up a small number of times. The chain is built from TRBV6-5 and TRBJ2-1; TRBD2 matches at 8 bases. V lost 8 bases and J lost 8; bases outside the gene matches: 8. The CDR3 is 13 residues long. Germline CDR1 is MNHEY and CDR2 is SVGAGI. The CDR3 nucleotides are TGTGCCAGCTGGATCGGGGGGGCCGATGAGCAGTTCTTC. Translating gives CASWIGGADEQFF.

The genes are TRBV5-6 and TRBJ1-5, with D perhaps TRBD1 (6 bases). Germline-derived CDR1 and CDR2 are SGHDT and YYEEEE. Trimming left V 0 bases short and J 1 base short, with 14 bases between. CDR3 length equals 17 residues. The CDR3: CASSLAPGAVSNQPQHF. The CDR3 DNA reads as TGTGCCAGCAGCTTGGCCCCAGGGGCAGTAAGCAATCAGCCCCAGCATTTT.

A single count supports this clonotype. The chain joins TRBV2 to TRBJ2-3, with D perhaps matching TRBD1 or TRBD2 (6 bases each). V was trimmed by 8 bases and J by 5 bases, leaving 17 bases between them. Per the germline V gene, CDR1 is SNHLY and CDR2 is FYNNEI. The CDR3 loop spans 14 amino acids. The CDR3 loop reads CASPRGPSGDTQYF. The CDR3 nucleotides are TGTGCCAGCCCTCGGGGGCCCTCGGGAGATACGCAGTATTTT.

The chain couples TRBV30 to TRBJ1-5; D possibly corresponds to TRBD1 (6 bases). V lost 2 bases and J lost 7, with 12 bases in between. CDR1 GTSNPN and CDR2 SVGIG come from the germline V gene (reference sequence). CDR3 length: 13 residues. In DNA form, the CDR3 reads TGTGCCTGGAGTAAGCTAGGGGGGCAGCCCCAGCATTTT. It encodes CAWSKLGGQPQHF. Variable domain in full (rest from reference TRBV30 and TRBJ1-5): SQTIHQWPATLVQPVGSPLSLECTVEGTSNPNLYWYRQAAGRGLQLLFYSVGIGQISSEVPQNLSASRPQDRQFILSSKKLLLSDSGFYLCAWSKLGGQPQHFGDGTRLSIL.